These 19 T cell receptor beta chains share one sample of origin, sequenced in a study of Graves' ophthalmopathy and Graves' hyperthyroidism. Amplification of TCR beta CDR3 regions used RNA transcripts. After a first-round RT-PCR with HTBI primers, a second-round multiplex PCR was run. MiXCR, applied by TCRdb to the multiplex PCR reads, yields one record per CDR3 protein. Among approximately 1.2 million distinct CDR3 sequences listed, about 35% were seen once. The source material was peripheral blood or thyroid tissue (not recorded which). The receptors shown here come from an adult man with Graves' hyperthyroidism.

There are many counts of this clonotype. The chain carries TRBV7-8 and TRBJ2-7; possibly TRBD1 for D (6 bases). Germline V gene data show CDR1 as SGHVS and CDR2 as FQNEAQ. The length of the CDR3 is 14 residues. V lost 6 bases, J lost 7 bases, and 19 bases lay in between. DNA for the CDR3: TGTGCCAGCAGGCGGCGCCAGGGGCCGATGGAGCAGTACTTC. It is translated as CASRRRQGPMEQYF.

On this clonotype: With a much larger clone just one base away, this may be a read error. V and J are TRBV25-1 and TRBJ1-6; D perhaps matches TRBD1 (6 bases). This CDR3 comprises 14 residues. Germline CDR1 and CDR2: MGHDK and SYGVNS. This CDR3 is CASSVRTENSHLHF. The CDR3, as DNA: TGTGCCAGCAGTGTTAGGACAGAGAATTCACACCTCCACTTT.

V usage is TRBV14 and J usage is TRBJ2-5, with D perhaps TRBD1 or TRBD2 (5 bases each). Trimming pared 1 base from V and 2 bases from J, leaving 11 bases between. The CDR3 consists of 15 residues. Per germline, CDR1 SGHDN and CDR2 FVKESK. The CDR3 loop is CASSQGGTLQETQYF. The CDR3, as DNA: TGTGCCAGCAGCCAAGGGGGGACCTTGCAAGAGACCCAGTACTTC.

This chain links TRBV5-5 with TRBJ2-5; D is undetermined. The V end lost 4 bases, the J end lost 2 bases, and 9 bases lay between the germline ends. Per germline, CDR1 SGHKS and CDR2 YYEKEE (reference sequence). CDR3 size: 13 residues. Here the CDR3 DNA reads TGTGCCAGCAGCGCGCCCCGTCAAGAGACCCAGTACTTC. The encoded protein is CASSAPRQETQYF.

This clonotype was counted only a few times. The rearrangement uses TRBV28 and TRBJ2-7; TRBD2 matches 7 bases. The CDR3 extends over 15 amino acids. The ends lost 5 bases at V and 4 bases at J; junction bases unmatched: 11. The germline gives CDR1 MDHEN, CDR2 SYDVKM. The CDR3 here is CASSTLRREWYEQYF. CDR3 nucleotide sequence: TGTGCCAGCAGTACCCTACGGCGGGAGTGGTACGAGCAGTACTTC.

This clonotype was seen at least ten times. The chain has TRBV10-3 and TRBJ2-7; a weak D match, TRBD1 (5 bases). V was clipped by 1 base and J by 3 bases, with 7 bases between them. CDR3 length equals 13 residues. CDR1 and CDR2 (germline): ENHRY, SYGVKD. The CDR3 here is CAISEFGHYEQYF. CDR3 bases: TGTGCCATCAGTGAGTTCGGACACTACGAGCAGTACTTC.

This clonotype was detected ten times or more. This CDR3 is CARDSYEQYF. The CDR3 region has the DNA TGTGCCCGAGATTCCTACGAGCAGTACTTC. This chain joins TRBV15 and TRBJ2-7; D gene unclear. The V gene lost 11 bases and the J gene lost 1 base, with 6 bases spanning the gap. The CDR3 is 10 amino acids. CDR1 and CDR2 (germline): LNHNV, YYDKDF (reference sequence).

This clonotype appeared a few times. The CDR3 sequence: CASSSTLQGASEKLFF. DNA for the CDR3: TGTGCCAGCAGCTCTACACTACAGGGGGCATCTGAAAAACTGTTTTTT. The chain uses TRBV6-5 and TRBJ1-4; TRBD1 matches 9 bases. The junction had 12 bases not matched to a gene; V was cut back by 6 bases and J by 7 bases. This CDR3 has 16 residues. CDR1 and CDR2 from the germline V gene are MNHEY and SVGAGI.

In this sample, this clonotype turned up many times. The CDR3: CASSLGQGQFGYTF. CDR3 nucleotide sequence: TGTGCCAGCAGCTTGGGACAGGGGCAATTTGGCTACACCTTC. The rearrangement links TRBV5-8 to TRBJ1-2, with 8 bases that match TRBD1. This CDR3 comprises 14 residues. Germline values: CDR1 SGHTS, CDR2 YDEGEE. V lost 0 bases and J lost 7; bases outside the gene matches: 5.

The gene calls are TRBV20-1 and TRBJ2-7; D gene ambiguous. This CDR3 region has 14 residues. V dropped 6 bases and J dropped 2 bases, with 17 bases sitting between them. CDR1 and CDR2 (germline): DFQATT, SNEGSKA (reference sequence). The CDR3 reads CSASPLGPAYEQYF. The CDR3 nucleotides read TGCAGTGCCAGCCCGTTGGGCCCAGCCTACGAGCAGTACTTC.

The sample holds a few counts of this clonotype. The chain couples TRBV7-2 to TRBJ2-5; 8 bases map to TRBD1. Germline CDR1 reads SGHTA; CDR2 reads FQGNSA. J was trimmed by 9 bases and V by 6 bases; bases with no gene match: 15. The CDR3 sequence is 15 residues long. The CDR3 region is CASSYNRGAGEAQYF. The CDR3 DNA reads as TGTGCCAGCAGTTATAACAGGGGGGCAGGGGAGGCCCAGTACTTC.

There are many counts of this clonotype. A junction boundary mismatches the germline segment, possibly from a read error. This chain joins TRBV12-3 or TRBV12-4 and TRBJ1-2, with unresolved D. This CDR3 has 12 residues. The CDR3 here is CASSSGSYGYTF. The DNA for the CDR3 is TGCGCCAGCAGCTCCGGGAGCTATGGCTACACCTTC.

The J gene is TRBJ1-1, the V gene TRBV4-1; no clear D. Trimming pared 3 bases from V and 4 bases from J, leaving 9 bases between. This CDR3 has 13 residues. CDR1 MGHRA and CDR2 YSYEKL come from the germline V gene. CDR3 loop: CASSQLAGTEAFF. The DNA for the CDR3 is TGCGCCAGCAGCCAGCTCGCTGGCACTGAAGCTTTCTTT.

This clonotype was counted once. The V gene is TRBV10-2, the J gene TRBJ1-5; D call uncertain. Germline values: CDR1 WSHSY, CDR2 SAAADI. Trimming stripped 3 bases from V and 6 bases from J, with 18 bases between. The CDR3 contains 16 residues. CDR3 nucleotide sequence: TGCGCCAGCAGTGACTCCGACTTTCGAGGGAGTCAGCCCCAGCATTTT. This gives the protein CASSDSDFRGSQPQHF.

This chain connects TRBV9 to TRBJ2-7; D is perhaps TRBD1 (6 bases). The germline V gene encodes CDR1 SGDLS and CDR2 YYNGEE. V was clipped by 4 bases and J by 0 bases, with 14 bases between them. CDR3 length: 15 residues. The CDR3 nucleotides are TGTGCCAGCAGCCTCTGGACAGAAGGCTCCTACGAGCAGTACTTC. Its translation is CASSLWTEGSYEQYF.

There are a few counts of this clonotype. The genes are TRBV7-8 and TRBJ2-7, with D perhaps assigned TRBD1 or TRBD2 (7 bases each). Trimming removed 1 base at V and 2 bases at J, with 15 bases between. The germline V gene encodes CDR1 SGHVS and CDR2 FQNEAQ. The CDR3 runs to 16 residues. CDR3 residues: CASSLVGGTVTYEQYF. The CDR3 DNA sequence: TGTGCCAGCAGCTTAGTGGGGGGGACAGTGACCTACGAGCAGTACTTC. Drawing the rest from reference TRBV7-8 and TRBJ2-7, the complete variable domain is GAGVSQSPRYKVAKRGQDVALRCDPISGHVSLFWYQQALGQGPEFLTYFQNEAQLDKSGLPSDRFFAERPEGSVSTLKIQRTQQEDSAVYLCASSLVGGTVTYEQYFGPGTRLTVT.

V and J are TRBV28 and TRBJ1-2, with TRBD1 as a possible D gene (6 bases). The CDR3 runs 15 residues. Per germline, CDR1 MDHEN and CDR2 SYDVKM. V shed 7 bases and J shed 2 bases, with 17 bases lying between them. CDR3 in DNA: TGTGCCAGCACCAAGGGATATAGGGGGAACTATGGCTACACCTTC. Its protein is CASTKGYRGNYGYTF.

This clonotype has ten or more counts. CDR3 protein: CASSLDGTRMNTEAFF. CDR3 DNA sequence: TGTGCCAGCAGCTTAGACGGGACAAGAATGAACACTGAAGCTTTCTTT. This rearrangement joins TRBV11-2 to TRBJ1-1, with D perhaps TRBD1 (6 bases). The germline V gene encodes CDR1 SGHAT and CDR2 FQNNGV. Trimming stripped 0 bases from V and 0 bases from J, with 11 bases between. The CDR3 sequence is 16 residues long. The full variable domain, rest sourced from reference TRBV11-2 and TRBJ1-1, is EAGVAQSPRYKIIEKRQSVAFWCNPISGHATLYWYQQILGQGPKLLIQFQNNGVVDDSQLPKDRFSAERLKGVDSTLKIQPAKLEDSAVYLCASSLDGTRMNTEAFFGQGTRLTVV.

This clonotype was seen just once. A much larger clone lies one base from this, so it may be a read error. CDR3 protein: CASSYDGRGLFF. CDR3 DNA: TGTGCCAGCAGCTATGACGGAAGGGGGCTGTTTTTT. This sequence joins TRBV7-3 and TRBJ2-2; D perhaps matches TRBD1 (5 bases). CDR1 is SGHTA, CDR2 FQGTGA, per germline. The length of the CDR3 is 12 residues. V lost 4 bases and J 13 bases, leaving 13 bases between the germline ends.